This note documents a single T cell receptor (beta chain) sequence. No antigen is known for it. The CDR3 is made up of 14 amino acids. In germline, CDR1 is SGHTA, CDR2 FQGNSA. After removal of 8 bases from V and 1 base from J, the junction contained 5 bases not matched to a gene. This sample is part of a study of shared clonotypes between healthy human individuals. Notes on the study in general: Sorted-subset sequencing was shown by rarefaction to be incomplete despite large depth.

Deep-level running was used for the assay. The authors loaded about 0.2 ug DNA, roughly 27,000 T cell genomes, into sorted-subset replicate PCRs. Here immunoSEQ multiplex PCR was the method, and the copy in TCRdb shows in-frame clones only, minus some. The sample lists about 1 million clones; 70% to 80% were seen once. This chain uses TRBV7-2 with TRBJ1-1; 9 bases agree with TRBD1. Sequencing input: memory CD4+ T cells sorted from blood. As for subset: CD45RA-negative fraction. The receptor was isolated from a man aged 18 to 29 in good health. CDR3 in amino acids: CASRMDRGNTEAFF. The CDR3 DNA reads as TGTGCCAGCCGGATGGACAGGGGGAACACTGAAGCTTTCTTT.